The 10 T cell receptor beta chains in this list originate from one sample, sequenced in a study of T cells after yellow fever vaccination. TCRdb used MiXCR to reprocess the 5' RACE reads, holding one entry per CDR3 protein. This table holds 300,000 or so distinct CDR3 sequences, 13% found once. Sequenced here: CD4+ T cells sorted from PBMCs, sampled 45 days after the yellow fever booster vaccination. All receptors derive from a man aged 30-40 years who received the YFV17D yellow fever vaccine.

V usage is TRBV12-3 or TRBV12-4 and J usage is TRBJ2-2; TRBD2 agrees at 8 bases. There are 16 residues in the CDR3. V gave up 3 bases and J gave up 1 base; unmatched junction bases: 4. This chain's CDR3 is CASSFGGAMNTGELFF. The DNA for the CDR3 is TGTGCCAGCAGTTTCGGGGGGGCTATGAACACCGGGGAGCTGTTTTTT.

This clonotype was detected only a few times. V and J are TRBV6-5 and TRBJ1-1, with a possible D match to TRBD1 (6 bases). Germline-derived CDR1 and CDR2 are MNHEY and SVGAGI. The CDR3 is 16 amino acids. Trimming removed 4 bases at V and 5 bases at J, with 20 bases between. CDR3 loop: CASSSRDNHGWTEAFF. CDR3 nucleotide sequence: TGTGCCAGCAGTTCCCGGGACAACCACGGGTGGACTGAAGCTTTCTTT.

The sample holds a few counts of this clonotype. This chain joins TRBV7-2 and TRBJ2-3; TRBD2 matches 12 bases. The CDR3 is 17 residues long. CDR1 is SGHTA, CDR2 FQGNSA, per germline. With V trimmed by 1 base and J by 0 bases, 2 bases remained unmatched. The CDR3 DNA is TGTGCCAGCAGCTTAGTGGGGACTAGCGGGAGCACAGATACGCAGTATTTT. Translation gives CASSLVGTSGSTDTQYF.

This clonotype was seen a few times. The chain employs TRBV20-1 and TRBJ2-3; D gene ambiguous. V shed 0 bases and J shed 3 bases, with 22 bases lying between them. The CDR3 extends over 18 amino acids. CDR1 is DFQATT, CDR2 SNEGSKA, per germline (reference sequence). The CDR3 coding sequence is TGCAGTGCTAGAGATGGGTATATCGGGCTGAAGAGGACAGATACGCAGTATTTT. As protein: CSARDGYIGLKRTDTQYF.

This clonotype was seen a few times. The V and J genes are TRBV7-9 and TRBJ2-7; no reliable D call. The CDR3 runs 15 residues. Germline lookup yields CDR1 SEHNR and CDR2 FQNEAQ (reference sequence). The V end lost 4 bases, the J end lost 9 bases, and 22 bases lay between the germline ends. CDR3 sequence (DNA): TGTGCCAGCAGCTCCGCGTCAGGCGTACCTACGAGGCAGTACTTC. Amino acid sequence: CASSSASGVPTRQYF.

This chain joins TRBV7-2 and TRBJ2-7; D unresolved. CDR1 and CDR2 (germline): SGHTA, FQGNSA. This CDR3 spans 15 amino acids. Between the trimmed V and J ends, which lost 2 bases and 1 base, there was a span of 12 bases. The CDR3 region is CASSLSYRLSYEQYF. As DNA, the CDR3 is TGTGCCAGCAGCTTATCTTACCGGTTATCCTACGAGCAGTACTTC.

The rearrangement joins TRBV19 to TRBJ2-1; TRBD2 matches at 7 bases. CDR3 length: 14 residues. V was pared by 5 bases and J by 6 bases, with 7 bases of the junction left unmatched. Germline-derived CDR1 and CDR2 are LNHDA and SQIVND (reference sequence). The CDR3 bases are TGTGCCAGTAGTCGGACCGGGACTACCAATGAGCAGTTCTTC. Translation gives CASSRTGTTNEQFF.

This clonotype was counted only a few times. The chain combines TRBV4-1 with TRBJ2-7; D gene unclear. The CDR3 contains 13 residues. Per germline, CDR1 MGHRA and CDR2 YSYEKL. The V end was cut by 4 bases, the J end by 4 bases, with 11 bases between. CDR3 amino acids: CASSPRDLYEQYF. CDR3 DNA: TGCGCCAGCAGCCCACGCGATCTTTACGAGCAGTACTTC.

This clonotype has more than one count but fewer than ten. The chain recombines TRBV14 with TRBJ2-3, with a possible D match to TRBD1 (5 bases). The CDR3 covers 15 residues. Trimming took off 4 bases at V and 0 bases at J, with 11 bases between the two ends. Germline values: CDR1 SGHDN, CDR2 FVKESK. The CDR3 DNA follows: TGTGCCAGCAGCCGGGGCCACCCTAGCACAGATACGCAGTATTTT. This translates into CASSRGHPSTDTQYF.

This clonotype occurred once. The CDR3: CASSTYLAGARYEQYF. The CDR3 DNA reads TGTGCCAGCAGCACATACCTAGCGGGGGCCCGCTACGAGCAGTACTTC. The J gene is TRBJ2-7, the V gene TRBV28, with 10 nucleotides matching TRBD2. With 6 bases clipped from V and 3 bases from J, the junction kept 11 bases outside the gene matches. Per the germline V gene, CDR1 is MDHEN and CDR2 is SYDVKM. The CDR3 spans 16 residues.